This T cell receptor beta chain stems from a study of T cell repertoires in cytomegalovirus infection. As for the study in general: As its CMV epitopes, the study selected recently identified HLA-C-restricted and well-studied HLA-B-restricted targets. The public TCR beta signatures pointed to both CMV infection and matching HLA type.

Study-wide results and caveats: Summed public TCR beta family frequency identified CMV carriers bearing the relevant HLA.

Turning to this clonotype: Its antigen remains unknown.

TCRdb itself ran the reads through MiXCR, one entry per CDR3 protein. This repertoire shows tens of thousands of distinct CDR3 sequences, 20% to 30% found once; its top ten account for approximately 53%. This CDR3 region has 19 residues. Trimming stripped 1 base from V and 1 base from J, with 20 bases between. Germline CDR1 reads LNHDA; CDR2 reads SQIVND (reference sequence). This chain joins TRBV19 and TRBJ1-5; perhaps TRBD1 as D (5 bases). The TCR originated in a human donor in good health (CMV status not recorded). Some clones in this sample may be carry-over from other donors' samples. The sequencing used CD8+ T cells from cultured PBMCs, collected from culture after CMV antigen stimulation. The CDR3 nucleotides read TGTGCCAGTAGTATAGTTTTAGGGATGGGGGTTTTAAGCAATCAGCCCCAGCATTTT. This encodes CASSIVLGMGVLSNQPQHF.